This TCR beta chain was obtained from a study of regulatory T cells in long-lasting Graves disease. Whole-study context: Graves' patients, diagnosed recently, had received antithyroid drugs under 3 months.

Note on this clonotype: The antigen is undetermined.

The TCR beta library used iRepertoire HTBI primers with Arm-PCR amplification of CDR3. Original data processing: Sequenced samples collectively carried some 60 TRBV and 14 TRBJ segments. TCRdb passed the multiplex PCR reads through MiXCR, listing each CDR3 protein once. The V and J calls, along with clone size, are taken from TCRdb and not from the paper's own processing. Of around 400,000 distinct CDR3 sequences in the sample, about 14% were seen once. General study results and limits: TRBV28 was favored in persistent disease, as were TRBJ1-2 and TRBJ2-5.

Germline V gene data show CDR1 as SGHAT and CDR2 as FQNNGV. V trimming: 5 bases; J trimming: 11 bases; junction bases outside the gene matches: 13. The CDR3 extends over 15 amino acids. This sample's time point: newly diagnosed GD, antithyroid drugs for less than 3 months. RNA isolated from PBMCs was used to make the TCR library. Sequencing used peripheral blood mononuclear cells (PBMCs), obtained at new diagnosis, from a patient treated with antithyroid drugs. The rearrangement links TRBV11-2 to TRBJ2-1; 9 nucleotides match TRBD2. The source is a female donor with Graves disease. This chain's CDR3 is CASSPGRTSVRKQFF. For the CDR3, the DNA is TGTGCCAGCAGCCCAGGCCGGACTAGCGTAAGAAAGCAGTTCTTC.